Shown below are 3 T cell receptor beta chains from a single sample sequenced in a study of early T cells in non-severe SARS-CoV-2 infection. TCRdb processed the 5' RACE reads anew with MiXCR; each CDR3 protein has one entry. The sample contains more than 15,000 distinct CDR3 sequences, about 4.8% of which appear only once. The material sequenced was whole blood. Every receptor here comes from an adult who was a healthcare worker with PCR-confirmed SARS-CoV-2 infection or an uninfected control (not recorded which).

The count of this clonotype is one. The chain joins TRBV7-2 to TRBJ1-1, with D possibly being TRBD1 (6 bases). The CDR3 contains 14 residues. V was cut by 10 bases and J by 0 bases, with 15 bases left in between. The germline CDR1 and CDR2 sequences are SGHTA and FQGNSA. CDR3 sequence: CATTRGAMNTEAFF. The CDR3 DNA reads as TGTGCCACCACGAGGGGGGCCATGAACACTGAAGCTTTCTTT.

The V gene is TRBV2, the J gene TRBJ2-1; 11 positions agree with TRBD2. Germline values: CDR1 SNHLY, CDR2 FYNNEI. The CDR3 is 15 residues long. Losses at the gene ends were 5 bases for V and 4 bases for J; bases not matched to a gene: 4. CDR3 residues: CASSKIAGGYNEQFF. For the CDR3, the DNA is TGTGCCAGCAGTAAGATAGCGGGAGGGTACAATGAGCAGTTCTTC.

Many counts were recorded for this clonotype. This rearrangement joins TRBV11-2 to TRBJ2-7; no definite D call. The germline V gene has CDR1 SGHAT and CDR2 FQNNGV. CDR3 size: 12 residues. The V end was cut by 6 bases, the J end by 1 base, with 7 bases between. CDR3 protein: CASRAPSYEQYF. As DNA, the CDR3 is TGTGCCAGCAGGGCGCCTTCCTACGAGCAGTACTTC.